This entry is about one T cell receptor beta chain. Runs used v3.0 of the immunoSEQ assay and were done at survey level. Sequencing had a target that covered 40,000-50,000 T-cell genomes per sample. TCRdb keeps only in-frame clones here, not all; method: immunoSEQ multiplex PCR. The repertoire holds 7,500 to 10,000 clones, roughly 77% seen once, with over 15% in the top ten. This specimen comes from a study of long-term antiretroviral therapy in people with HIV. This CDR3 region has 12 residues. Germline CDR1 and CDR2: SGHRS and YFSETQ. V was clipped by 0 bases and J by 6 bases, with 4 bases between them.

The clonotype was recovered from a man aged 35 to 55 with HIV. The chain joins TRBV5-1 to TRBJ2-4; D gene unclear. This material consisted of unsorted PBMCs, taken 0.7 years after starting antiretroviral therapy. The CDR3 sequence is CASSLDGNIQYF. The CDR3 nucleotides read TGCGCCAGCAGCTTGGATGGAAACATTCAGTACTTC.